This T cell receptor (beta chain) was found in a study of shared clonotypes between healthy human individuals (dated by TCRdb to 2019 to 2021). About the study as a whole: The cohort included three men and a couple of women between 18 and 49 years of age. Libraries were prepared and TCR repertoires were sequenced by different laboratories using diverse techniques, in order to increase sequencing depth and limit assay-specific biases. Leukapheresis yielded between about 0.94 and 10 billion PBMCs per donor. For each donor, three plates each were used for CD4 naive and CD4 memory, two plates were used for CD8 naive, and one plate was used for CD8 memory. To estimate repertoire size and how much clonotype sharing occurs between individuals, the study deeply sequenced the blood TCR repertoires of several healthy adults.

As concerns this clone: The antigen this receptor binds is unknown. Base quality data are lacking; no much larger clone is found one base away.

Including cysteine and phenylalanine, the CDR3 has 11 amino acids. The sequence is cut down to CDR3 DNA, 33 bases in frame from base 1. V is pared back by 7 bases and J by 3 bases, with 4 bases lying between the germline termini. For CDR1 and CDR2, the germline V gene lists MDHEN and SYDVKM. What the work shows at the level of the full study, not this receptor alone: The small number of donors limited the genetic and exposure-history diversity represented. Naive subsets generally had larger estimated clonotype richness than memory subsets did. Roughly 5.2% of naive CD4, 3.5% of naive CD8, roughly 2.4% of memory CD4, and roughly 0.4% of memory CD8 clonotypes were shared across several donors. Based on pairwise subsampling, the degree of clonotype sharing among donors was expected to be affected by sequencing depth. Sampling was restricted to blood, and TCR repertoires in tissue are likely to differ from TCR repertoires in blood. Incomplete sequencing was indicated by rarefaction of sorted-subset datasets, despite the large sequencing depth. Clonotypes shared by all four sorted-subset donors showed higher generation probabilities than non-shared clonotypes.

Donors were healthy HIV-negative adults with no recently reported acute infections or vaccinations. All donors were Caucasian adults living in Nashville, Tennessee, USA. Magnetic negative selection was used to enrich CD4+ T cells, after which naive cells were positively selected on CD45RA and the negative fraction became the memory subset. After blood collection by leukapheresis, PBMCs were isolated using Ficoll-Histopaque density gradient centrifugation and then cryopreserved in the vapor phase of liquid nitrogen. Purity and quantity of every magnetically sorted T cell population were checked by analytical flow cytometry. Each sorted fraction had its genomic DNA isolated and then quantified by UV absorbance on a Nanodrop 2000c. Using the deep immunoSEQ assay, TCR CDR3 regions were amplified from genomic DNA by multiplex PCR. For each cell subset, the extracted genomic DNA was distributed evenly across all wells of several immunoSEQ 96-well plates, and each plate served as one replicate. For sorted subsets, each replicate PCR was loaded with approximately 0.2 ug genomic DNA, equivalent to 30,000 or so T cell genomes. Purified libraries were quantified with a Qubit 3.0 fluorometer, sized on a Bioanalyzer 2100, and re-quantified with the KAPA Library Quantification kit. A separate single-read 150-cycle Illumina NextSeq 550 flow cell was used to sequence each immunoSEQ 96-well plate. The study's own analysis went as follows. Because the immunoSEQ output held only junctional sequences and lacked quality scores, the filtering could not match the filtering applied to full-length reads. To assign V/J genes and CDR3, sequences were annotated using PyIR, a Python wrapper for IgBLAST v1.9, with IMGT germline references. Reads with weak V/J assignments (E-value above 1e-6), missing CDR3, stop codons, out-of-frame junctions, or ambiguous translated residues were removed. V3J clonotypes were defined by identical inferred V gene, J gene, and CDR3 amino acid sequence. The percentage overlap between two repertoires was calculated by dividing the number of shared unique clonotypes by the size of the smaller repertoire. Three approaches were used to assess repertoire richness: RTK rarefaction, the Chao1 estimator, and Recon v2.1 estimates of unobserved clonotypes. Generation probabilities for all TCRbeta clonotypes obtained by the gDNA method from a handful of donors were computed using OLGA. TCRdb limited this immuneACCESS table to in-frame rearrangements with V and J called. A share of clones is missing; checked studies link under half to unresolved V genes, and the rest is unexplained. The V and J calls and clone size come from that table; D and trimming were worked out from the DNA. The table for this sample lists roughly 1,600,000 clones; approximately 98.5% of them were counted only once. Approximately 0.4% of the sample is held by the ten biggest clonotypes.

Sequenced input: naive CD4+ T cells sorted from blood. The cell subset or site label here, explained by the study, means: CD45RA+ positively selected. The chain couples TRBV28 to TRBJ2-1, with no confident D gene call. The TCR was taken from a man in his thirties or forties in good health. The CDR3 loop reads CASTDYNEQFF. The bases are TGTGCCAGCACCGACTACAATGAGCAGTTCTTC. Joined to the reference TRBV28 and TRBJ2-1 proteins, this CDR3 gives the full variable domain: DVKVTQSSRYLVKRTGEKVFLECVQDMDHENMFWYRQDPGLGLRLIYFSYDVKMKEKGDIPEGYSVSREKKERFSLILESASTNQTSMYLCASTDYNEQFFGPGTRLTVL.